The sequence of this T cell receptor (beta chain) was determined in a study of T cells in localized non-small cell lung cancer. The germline CDR1 and CDR2 sequences are MNHEY and SVGAGI. The CDR3 contains 14 residues. Deletions cut 6 bases from V and 3 bases from J, with 12 bases between. For this clone: Its antigen is not identified.

Some clones are missing from TCRdb's copy, which holds only in-frame ones; the method was immunoSEQ multiplex PCR. Among roughly 20,000 clones listed, around 93% were seen once. Study-level results: Sequence data derive from only one tumor region, so heterogeneity remains possible.

The specimen comprised peripheral blood, sampled before any cancer treatment. The J gene is TRBJ1-5, the V gene TRBV6-5; a possible D gene is TRBD1 (5 bases). The clonotype comes from a woman aged 35 to 70 with stage I lung adenocarcinoma. The CDR3 coding sequence is TGTGCCAGCAGACCGCAGGGTTTCAATCAGCCCCAGCATTTT. Its protein product is CASRPQGFNQPQHF.